This paragraph covers one T cell receptor beta chain sequence. Germline lookup yields CDR1 MNHEY and CDR2 SVGAGI. The CDR3 is 13 residues long. The V end lost 0 bases, the J end lost 6 bases, and 6 bases lay between the germline ends. The sample belongs to a study of blood T cell repertoires in COVID-19. About the study: Collection of acute and convalescent COVID-19 samples took place in the United States, Italy and Spain. The cDNA or gDNA used as material had been derived from T cells, B-cell-depleted T cells, or PBMCs.

Under the authors' procedure: The authors estimated nucleated cell counts from reference gene primer amplification. The assay was immunoSEQ multiplex PCR, and TCRdb's table has in-frame clones only and misses some. V, J and clone size reflect that table, while D and trimming were determined from the DNA. The table shows 130,000 or so clones, with 70% to 85% occurring only once. The receptor was derived from a woman older than 75 with acute or convalescent COVID-19. Sequencing input: peripheral blood. The V and J genes are TRBV6-5 and TRBJ2-4; weak D call: TRBD1 (5 bases). This chain's CDR3 is CASSYSQGNIQYF. CDR3 DNA: TGTGCCAGCAGTTACTCTCAGGGAAACATTCAGTACTTC.